This T cell receptor (beta chain) was retrieved from a study of cytomegalovirus exposure and HLA in healthy donors. As for the study in general: Within an early data release were tens of millions of unique TCRs drawn from HLA-typed donors.

Concerning this clone itself: Its antigen remains unknown.

V was pared by 4 bases and J by 6 bases, with 15 bases between. CDR3 length: 14 residues. From germline, CDR1 is SGHRS and CDR2 YFSETQ. 60 Vbeta and 13 Jbeta primers were used in PCR. TCRdb keeps only in-frame clones here, not all; method: immunoSEQ multiplex PCR. The sample records under 150,000 clones, about 70% being singletons. Whole-study findings and limits: A later examination showed that TCR association rates differed by HLA locus, with DRB1 most and HLA-C fewest. Follow-up analysis later connected one missense variant in DCLRE1C with trimming of TCR beta V- and J-genes.

The J gene is TRBJ2-3, the V gene TRBV5-1, with TRBD2 as a possible D gene (6 bases). Sequencing used PBMCs. The source of this sequence is a man between 60 and 70 years old in good health and CMV-seronegative. As DNA, the CDR3 is TGCGCCAGCAGCCCCCCGGCGGAGGGGGATACGCAGTATTTT. Protein sequence: CASSPPAEGDTQYF.